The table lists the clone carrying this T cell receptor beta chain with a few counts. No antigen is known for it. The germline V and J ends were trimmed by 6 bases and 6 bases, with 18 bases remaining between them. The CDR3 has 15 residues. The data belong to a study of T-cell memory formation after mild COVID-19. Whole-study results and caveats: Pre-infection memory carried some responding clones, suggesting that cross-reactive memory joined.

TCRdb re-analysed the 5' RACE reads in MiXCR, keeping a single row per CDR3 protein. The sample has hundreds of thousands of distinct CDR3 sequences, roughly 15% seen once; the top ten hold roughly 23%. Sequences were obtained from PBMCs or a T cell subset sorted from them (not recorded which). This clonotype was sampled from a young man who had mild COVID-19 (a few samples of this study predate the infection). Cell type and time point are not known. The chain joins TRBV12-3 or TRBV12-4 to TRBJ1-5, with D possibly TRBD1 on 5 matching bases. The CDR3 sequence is CASREPGASVQPQHF. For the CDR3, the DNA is TGTGCCAGCAGAGAACCCGGGGCCTCCGTTCAGCCCCAGCATTTT.